This note documents a single T cell receptor beta chain sequence. Per the germline V gene, CDR1 is MNHEY and CDR2 is SMNVEV (reference sequence). The CDR3 runs 14 residues. PCR amplification relied on 60 Vbeta primers (plus 13 Jbeta primers). The protocol was immunoSEQ multiplex PCR, while the TCRdb copy is restricted to in-frame clones and leaves out a portion. The data hold about 120,000 clones, with around 80% observed a single time. This specimen comes from a study of cytomegalovirus exposure and HLA in healthy donors. The source material was PBMCs. The chain couples TRBV27 to TRBJ2-5, with 9 positions matching TRBD1. Judging by the DNA end, TRBJ2-7 fits better; the J call may be wrong. The receptor was isolated from a woman aged 40 to 50 in good health and CMV-seropositive. As DNA, the CDR3 is TGTGCCAGCAGGGGGACAGGGAGCTCCTACGAGCAGTACTTC. Protein product: CASRGTGSSYEQYF.